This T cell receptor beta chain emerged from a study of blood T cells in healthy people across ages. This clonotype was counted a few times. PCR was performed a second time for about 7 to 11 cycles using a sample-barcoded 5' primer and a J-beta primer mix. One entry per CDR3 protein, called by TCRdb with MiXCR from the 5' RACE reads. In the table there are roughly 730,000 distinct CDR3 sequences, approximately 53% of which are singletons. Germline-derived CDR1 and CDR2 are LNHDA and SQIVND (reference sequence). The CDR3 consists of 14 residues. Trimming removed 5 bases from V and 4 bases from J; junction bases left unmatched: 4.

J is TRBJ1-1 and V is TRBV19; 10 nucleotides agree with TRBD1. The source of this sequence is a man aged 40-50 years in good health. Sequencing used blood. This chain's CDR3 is CASSDRGRVTEAFF. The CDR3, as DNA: TGTGCCAGTAGTGACAGGGGGCGCGTCACTGAAGCTTTCTTT.